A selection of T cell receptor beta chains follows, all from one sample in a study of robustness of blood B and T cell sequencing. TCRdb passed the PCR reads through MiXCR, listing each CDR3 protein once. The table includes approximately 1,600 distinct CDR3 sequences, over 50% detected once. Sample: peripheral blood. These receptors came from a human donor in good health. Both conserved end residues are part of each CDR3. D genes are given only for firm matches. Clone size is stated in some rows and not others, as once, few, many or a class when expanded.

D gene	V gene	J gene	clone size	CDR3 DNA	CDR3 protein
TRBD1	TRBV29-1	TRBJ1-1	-	TGCAGCGTTCCAAAGGGGACAGGGAGCACTGAAGCTTTCTTT	CSVPKGTGSTEAFF
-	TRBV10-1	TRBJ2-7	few	TGCGCCATCCCCTCGGCGGGTTACGAGCAGTACTTC	CAIPSAGYEQYF
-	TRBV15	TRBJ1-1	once	TGTGCCACCAGCAGAGATATGAGCAGAATCACTGAAGCTTTCTTT	CATSRDMSRITEAFF
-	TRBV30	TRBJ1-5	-	TGTGCCTGGAGTGTAGACAAGAATCAGCCCCAGCATTTT	CAWSVDKNQPQHF
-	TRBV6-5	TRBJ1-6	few	TGTGCCAGCAGTTACCAATACACAAGGGGTTACAATTCACCCCTCCACTTT	CASSYQYTRGYNSPLHF
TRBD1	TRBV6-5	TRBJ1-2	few	TGTGCCAGCAGTTATCAGGGGGCCGATGGAACCTATGGCTACACCTTC	CASSYQGADGTYGYTF
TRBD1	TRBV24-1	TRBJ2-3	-	TGTGCCACCAGTCTTGCGGGACAGGGGGCAGATACGCAGTATTTT	CATSLAGQGADTQYF
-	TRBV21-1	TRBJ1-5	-	TGTGCCAGCAGCAAAGGAAGAATAGGGACAGGATATTATAGCAATCAGCCCCAGCATTTT	CASSKGRIGTGYYSNQPQHF
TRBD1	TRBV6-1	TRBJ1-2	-	TGTGCCAGCAGTGCACGAACAGGGGGCTGGGAAGGCTACACCTTC	CASSARTGGWEGYTF
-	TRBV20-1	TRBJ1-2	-	TGCAGTGCTAGAGATCACTTACGGAACTATGGCTACACCTTC	CSARDHLRNYGYTF
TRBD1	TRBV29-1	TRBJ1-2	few	TGCAGCGTTGATAGGACAGGCCGTGGCTACACCTTC	CSVDRTGRGYTF
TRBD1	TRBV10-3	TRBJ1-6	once	TGTGCCATCAGCAGGGGACAGGCGAATTCACCCCTCCACTTT	CAISRGQANSPLHF
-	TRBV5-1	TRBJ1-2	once	TGCGCCAGCAGCTTTGGAGGACATGGCTACACCTTC	CASSFGGHGYTF
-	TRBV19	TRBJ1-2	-	TGTGCCAGTAGTCTACAGCGAAACTATGGCTACACCTTC	CASSLQRNYGYTF
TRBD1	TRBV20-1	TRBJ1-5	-	TGCAGTACTAGGGGGGAGACAGGGCGCAATCAGCCCCAGCATTTT	CSTRGETGRNQPQHF
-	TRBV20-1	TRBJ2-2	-	TGCAGTGCTAGGGAGAACACCGGGGAGCTGTTTTTT	CSARENTGELFF
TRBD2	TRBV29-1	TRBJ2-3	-	TGCAGCGCCCAACGCTCCCAACTAGCGGGGCAGTATTTT	CSAQRSQLAGQYF
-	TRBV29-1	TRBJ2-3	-	TGCAGCGTTGAGAGGGGTTCGGTCACAGATACGCAGTATTTT	CSVERGSVTDTQYF
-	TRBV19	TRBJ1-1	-	TGTGCCAGTAGTTCGGTTGGGGGTAGTACTGAAGCTTTCTTT	CASSSVGGSTEAFF
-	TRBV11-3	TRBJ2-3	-	TGTGCCAGCAGCTTAGATGTAAGGGATACGCAGTATTTT	CASSLDVRDTQYF
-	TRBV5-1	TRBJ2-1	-	TGCGCCAGCAGCTTGGTGCCGGGATTAGCCTCTTCGGGGAATGAGCAGTTCTTC	CASSLVPGLASSGNEQFF
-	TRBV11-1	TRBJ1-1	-	TGTGCCAGCAGCTTAGTAGGGCTGGGAAGCGACACTGAAGCTTTCTTT	CASSLVGLGSDTEAFF
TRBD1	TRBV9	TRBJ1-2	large	TGTGCCAGCAGCGCCCGGACAGGGGGCTCCGGCTACACCTTC	CASSARTGGSGYTF
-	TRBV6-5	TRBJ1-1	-	TGTGCCAGCAGTTCTAAGAAGGCGACAGTCCCAACTGAAGCTTTCTTT	CASSSKKATVPTEAFF
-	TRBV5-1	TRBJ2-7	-	TGCGCCAGCAGCTTTACGAATAGAGCCTACGAGCAGTACTTC	CASSFTNRAYEQYF
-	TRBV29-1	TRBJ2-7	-	TGCAGCGTTGAGGGCAGATCCTACGAGCAGTACTTC	CSVEGRSYEQYF
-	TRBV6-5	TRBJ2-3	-	TGTGCCAGCAGTTACTCAGTGGGTCCCACAGATACGCAGTATTTT	CASSYSVGPTDTQYF
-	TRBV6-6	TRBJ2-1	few	TGTGCCAGCAGCCCAGACAGGAGCTCCTACAATGAGCAGTTCTTC	CASSPDRSSYNEQFF
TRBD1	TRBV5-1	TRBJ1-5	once	TGCGCCAGCAGCTTGCAGGGGGCGAATGGGAATCAGCCCCAGCATTTT	CASSLQGANGNQPQHF
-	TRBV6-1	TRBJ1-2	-	TGTGCCAGCAGACGTGGGGGGACAATGAGGAAGAACTATGGCTACACCTTC	CASRRGGTMRKNYGYTF
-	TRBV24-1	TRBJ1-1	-	TGTGCCACCAGTGAGGCTACAGGGACTGAAGCTTTCTTT	CATSEATGTEAFF
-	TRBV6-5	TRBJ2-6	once	TGTGCCAGCAGTTACTCGGGGGGGGGCCTTTCTGGGGCCAACGTCCTGACTTTC	CASSYSGGGLSGANVLTF
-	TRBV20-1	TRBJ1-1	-	TGCAGTGCTAGCAAACAGACGAACACTGAAGCTTTCTTT	CSASKQTNTEAFF
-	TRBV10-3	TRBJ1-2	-	TGTGCCATCAGTGGCCAGGGGAACTATGGCTACACCTTC	CAISGQGNYGYTF
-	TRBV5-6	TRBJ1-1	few	TGTGCCAGCAGCCGGGACGGGAACACTGAAGCTTTCTTT	CASSRDGNTEAFF
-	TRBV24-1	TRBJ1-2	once	TGTGCCACCAGTGATCCTCCTAGGGGACACATCTATGGCTACACCTTC	CATSDPPRGHIYGYTF
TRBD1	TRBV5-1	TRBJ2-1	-	TGCGCCAGCAGCACCGTAGGGACAGGGTCCTACAATGAGCAGTTCTTC	CASSTVGTGSYNEQFF
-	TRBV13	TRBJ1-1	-	TGTGCCAGCAGCCCAATAAAAATGAACACTGAAGCTTTCTTT	CASSPIKMNTEAFF
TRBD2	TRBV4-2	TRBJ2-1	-	TGTGCCAGCAGCCAAGAAGAGTTAGCGGGATCCTACAATGAGCAGTTCTTC	CASSQEELAGSYNEQFF